The rows below give T cell receptor beta chains drawn from one sample of a study of Graves' ophthalmopathy and Graves' hyperthyroidism. One entry per CDR3 protein, called by TCRdb with MiXCR from the multiplex PCR reads. This repertoire shows 560,000 or so distinct CDR3 sequences, approximately 37% found once; its top ten account for 4% to 5%. The sequenced sample consisted of peripheral blood or thyroid tissue (not recorded which). These receptors all stem from an adult man with Graves' hyperthyroidism. The conserved cysteine and the conserved F or W are not part of the CDR3 here.

CDR3 length: 13; V gene: TRBV7-3; CDR3 protein: ASSFTGGGRSGYT
CDR3 length: 11; V gene: TRBV7-9; CDR3 protein: ASGRGMNTEAF
CDR3 length: 14; V gene: TRBV12-5; CDR3 protein: ASGPRGRTGTYEQY
CDR3 length: 13; V gene: TRBV7-9; CDR3 protein: ASSRLAGDSYEQY
CDR3 length: 12; V gene: TRBV7-3; CDR3 protein: ASSPKGALNEQY
CDR3 length: 11; V gene: TRBV6-5; CDR3 protein: ASSTTGRFTLH
CDR3 length: 11; V gene: TRBV19; CDR3 protein: ASSARLGEKLF
CDR3 length: 15; V gene: TRBV5-1; CDR3 protein: ASSFLPGQGIFGGYT
CDR3 length: 14; V gene: TRBV19; CDR3 protein: ASSIQGRDSNQPQH
CDR3 length: 11; V gene: TRBV29-1; CDR3 protein: SASSDSAVEQY
CDR3 length: 9; V gene: TRBV30; CDR3 protein: AWSVDRGAF
CDR3 length: 12; V gene: TRBV9; CDR3 protein: ASQPGSSTDTQY
CDR3 length: 12; V gene: TRBV14; CDR3 protein: ASSQDRAGLGYT
CDR3 length: 13; V gene: TRBV2; CDR3 protein: ASRNDRGVRETQY
CDR3 length: 11; V gene: TRBV20-1; CDR3 protein: SARALGGAPQH
CDR3 length: 11; V gene: TRBV6-5; CDR3 protein: ASSVRQPYEQY
CDR3 length: 12; V gene: TRBV7-9; CDR3 protein: ASSVVGRVHEQF
CDR3 length: 10; V gene: TRBV28; CDR3 protein: ASNVADYGYT
CDR3 length: 14; V gene: TRBV7-9; CDR3 protein: ASSAALGQGTTEAF
CDR3 length: 17; V gene: TRBV10-1; CDR3 protein: ASSASSSLDGGGSYEQY
CDR3 length: 13; V gene: TRBV7-2; CDR3 protein: ASSGPGTDNSPLH
CDR3 length: 11; V gene: TRBV7-2; CDR3 protein: ASSFGGRPGNT
CDR3 length: 10; V gene: TRBV10-3; CDR3 protein: AISSGGSEQF
CDR3 length: 11; V gene: TRBV10-3; CDR3 protein: ATGTDNTGELF
CDR3 length: 11; V gene: TRBV7-9; CDR3 protein: ASSAGAREKLF
CDR3 length: 14; V gene: TRBV7-2; CDR3 protein: ASSFVTGASGNTIY
CDR3 length: 14; V gene: TRBV2; CDR3 protein: ASSSGGHPYNSPLH
CDR3 length: 12; V gene: TRBV20-1; CDR3 protein: SAPGTRLDQPQH
CDR3 length: 12; V gene: TRBV2; CDR3 protein: ASSARGGSQPQH
CDR3 length: 15; V gene: TRBV6-1; CDR3 protein: ASSDLQSGGASDTQY
CDR3 length: 12; V gene: TRBV5-6; CDR3 protein: ASSLAVGRETQY
CDR3 length: 13; V gene: TRBV15; CDR3 protein: ATGRDESGANVLT
CDR3 length: 13; V gene: TRBV19; CDR3 protein: ASSPGQGWANVLT
CDR3 length: 13; V gene: TRBV13; CDR3 protein: ASSLNGGAGYGYT
CDR3 length: 14; V gene: TRBV15; CDR3 protein: ATSRDLAGAQETQY
CDR3 length: 11; V gene: TRBV10-3; CDR3 protein: AISESTARGYT
CDR3 length: 12; V gene: TRBV7-9; CDR3 protein: ASSLGRSTDTQY
CDR3 length: 14; V gene: TRBV2; CDR3 protein: ASSANRGQGAEKLF
CDR3 length: 11; V gene: TRBV20-1; CDR3 protein: SARAERTRHFT
CDR3 length: 13; V gene: TRBV14; CDR3 protein: ASSLDAGASTEAF
CDR3 length: 12; V gene: TRBV29-1; CDR3 protein: SVGTGTYNSPLH
CDR3 length: 9; V gene: TRBV11-2; CDR3 protein: AWSPRAGYT
CDR3 length: 13; V gene: TRBV12-3/TRBV12-4; CDR3 protein: AGSLGRERTGELF
CDR3 length: 13; V gene: TRBV9; CDR3 protein: ASSDTGIRNQPQH
CDR3 length: 12; V gene: TRBV15; CDR3 protein: ATRTGTANTEAF
CDR3 length: 9; V gene: TRBV5-1; CDR3 protein: ASRQSGGYT
CDR3 length: 10; V gene: TRBV24-1; CDR3 protein: ATEGQGSEQY
CDR3 length: 12; V gene: TRBV5-6; CDR3 protein: ASSLARINSPLH
CDR3 length: 12; V gene: TRBV15; CDR3 protein: ATSSLGGNSPLH
CDR3 length: 13; V gene: TRBV20-1; CDR3 protein: SARGRTGFNGKLF
CDR3 length: 12; V gene: TRBV12-5; CDR3 protein: ASGLPGQGREQY
CDR3 length: 13; V gene: TRBV2; CDR3 protein: ASSDITRGTGELF
CDR3 length: 12; V gene: TRBV19; CDR3 protein: ASSILGGNQPQH
CDR3 length: 12; V gene: TRBV11-2; CDR3 protein: ASSSRQGLFGYT
CDR3 length: 13; V gene: TRBV9; CDR3 protein: ASSQDPAEPYEQY
CDR3 length: 12; V gene: TRBV18; CDR3 protein: ASSLSTPNYGYT
CDR3 length: 12; V gene: TRBV20-1; CDR3 protein: SAQGAGRNTEAF
CDR3 length: 7; V gene: TRBV11-2; CDR3 protein: ASSLDLD
CDR3 length: 13; V gene: TRBV12-3/TRBV12-4; CDR3 protein: ASTERSNMNTEAF